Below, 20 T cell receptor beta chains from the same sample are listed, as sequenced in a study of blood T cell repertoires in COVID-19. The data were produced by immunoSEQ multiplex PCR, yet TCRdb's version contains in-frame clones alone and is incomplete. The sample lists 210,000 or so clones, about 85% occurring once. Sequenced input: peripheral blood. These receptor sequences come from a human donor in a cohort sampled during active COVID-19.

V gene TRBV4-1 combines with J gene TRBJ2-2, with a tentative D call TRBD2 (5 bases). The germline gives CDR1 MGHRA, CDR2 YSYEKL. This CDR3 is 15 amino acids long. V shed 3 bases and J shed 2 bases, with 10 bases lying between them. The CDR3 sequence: CASSHRADNTGELFF. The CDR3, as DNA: TGCGCCAGCAGCCACCGAGCGGACAACACCGGGGAGCTGTTTTTT.

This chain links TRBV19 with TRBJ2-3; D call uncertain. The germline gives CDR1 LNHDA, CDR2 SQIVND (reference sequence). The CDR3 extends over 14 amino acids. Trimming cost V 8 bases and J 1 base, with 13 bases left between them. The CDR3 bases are TGTGCCAGTTCAGGAAGCTTCCGCACAGATACGCAGTATTTT. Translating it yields CASSGSFRTDTQYF. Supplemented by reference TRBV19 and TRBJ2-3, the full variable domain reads DGGITQSPKYLFRKEGQNVTLSCEQNLNHDAMYWYRQDPGQGLRLIYYSQIVNDFQKGDIAEGYSVSREKKESFPLTVTSAQKNPTAFYLCASSGSFRTDTQYFGPGTRLTVL.

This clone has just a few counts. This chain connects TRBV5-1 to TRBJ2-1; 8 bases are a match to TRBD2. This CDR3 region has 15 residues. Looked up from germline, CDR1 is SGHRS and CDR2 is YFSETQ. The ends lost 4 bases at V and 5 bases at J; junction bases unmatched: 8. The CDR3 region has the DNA TGCGCCAGCAGCCCACAGACTAGCGCCGACAATGAGCAGTTCTTC. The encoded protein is CASSPQTSADNEQFF. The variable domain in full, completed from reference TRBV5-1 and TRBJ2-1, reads KAGVTQTPRYLIKTRGQQVTLSCSPISGHRSVSWYQQTPGQGLQFLFEYFSETQRNKGNFPGRFSGRQFSNSRSEMNVSTLELGDSALYLCASSPQTSADNEQFFGPGTRLTVL.

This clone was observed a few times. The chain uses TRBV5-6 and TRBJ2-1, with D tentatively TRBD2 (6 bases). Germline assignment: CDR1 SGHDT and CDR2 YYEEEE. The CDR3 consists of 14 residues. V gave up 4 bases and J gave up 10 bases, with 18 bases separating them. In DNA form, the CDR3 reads TGTGCCAGCAGCCCAATAACGGGAGATGGAGAGCAGTTCTTC. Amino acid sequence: CASSPITGDGEQFF.

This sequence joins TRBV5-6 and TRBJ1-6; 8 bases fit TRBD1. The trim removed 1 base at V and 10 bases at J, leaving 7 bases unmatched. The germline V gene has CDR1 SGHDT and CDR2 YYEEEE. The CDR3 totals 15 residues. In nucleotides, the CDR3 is TGTGCCAGCAGCTTGCTAGGACAGGGAGGATCACCCCTCCACTTT. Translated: CASSLLGQGGSPLHF.

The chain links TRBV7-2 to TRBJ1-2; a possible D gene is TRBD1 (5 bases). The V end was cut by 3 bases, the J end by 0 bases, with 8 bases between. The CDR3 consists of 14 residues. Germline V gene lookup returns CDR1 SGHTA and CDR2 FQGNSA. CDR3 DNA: TGTGCCAGCAGCTTCGGGGGAGCTAACTATGGCTACACCTTC. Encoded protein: CASSFGGANYGYTF.

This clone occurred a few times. Here the CDR3 DNA reads TGTGCCAGCAGCTTAGGCAGGGTAGGGTCACCCCTCCACTTT. It specifies CASSLGRVGSPLHF. V usage is TRBV7-2 and J usage is TRBJ1-6, with D maybe TRBD1 (5 bases). V lost 1 base, J lost 10 bases, and 11 bases lay in between. CDR1 and CDR2 (germline): SGHTA, FQGNSA. The CDR3 consists of 14 residues. Full variable domain (missing parts from reference TRBV7-2 and TRBJ1-6): GAGVSQSPSNKVTEKGKDVELRCDPISGHTALYWYRQSLGQGLEFLIYFQGNSAPDKSGLPSDRFSAERTGGSVSTLTIQRTQQEDSAVYLCASSLGRVGSPLHFGNGTRLTVT.

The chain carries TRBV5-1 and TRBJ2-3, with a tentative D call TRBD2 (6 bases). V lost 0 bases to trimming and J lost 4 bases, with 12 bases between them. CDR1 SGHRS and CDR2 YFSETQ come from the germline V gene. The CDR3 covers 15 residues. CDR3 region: CASSLEWGVADTQYF. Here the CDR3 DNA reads TGCGCCAGCAGCTTGGAGTGGGGGGTCGCAGATACGCAGTATTTT. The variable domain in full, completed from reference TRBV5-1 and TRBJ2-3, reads KAGVTQTPRYLIKTRGQQVTLSCSPISGHRSVSWYQQTPGQGLQFLFEYFSETQRNKGNFPGRFSGRQFSNSRSEMNVSTLELGDSALYLCASSLEWGVADTQYFGPGTRLTVL.

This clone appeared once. This chain's CDR3 is CASSSSRYNEQFF. In DNA form, the CDR3 reads TGTGCCAGCAGTTCTAGCAGATACAATGAGCAGTTCTTC. The V gene is TRBV7-2, the J gene TRBJ2-1; perhaps TRBD2 as D (5 bases). V gave up 6 bases and J gave up 4 bases, with 10 bases separating them. The CDR3 extends over 13 amino acids. CDR1 SGHTA and CDR2 FQGNSA come from the germline V gene.

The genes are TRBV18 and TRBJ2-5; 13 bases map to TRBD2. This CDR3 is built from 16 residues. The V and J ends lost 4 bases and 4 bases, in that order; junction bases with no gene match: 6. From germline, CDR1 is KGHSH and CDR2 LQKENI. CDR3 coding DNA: TGTGCCAGCTCACTACGGACTAGCGGGAGTGGAGAGACCCAGTACTTC. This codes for CASSLRTSGSGETQYF. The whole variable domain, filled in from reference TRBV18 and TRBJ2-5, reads NAGVMQNPRHLVRRRGQEARLRCSPMKGHSHVYWYRQLPEEGLKFMVYLQKENIIDESGMPKERFSAEFPKEGPSILRIQQVVRGDSAAYFCASSLRTSGSGETQYFGPGTRLLVL.

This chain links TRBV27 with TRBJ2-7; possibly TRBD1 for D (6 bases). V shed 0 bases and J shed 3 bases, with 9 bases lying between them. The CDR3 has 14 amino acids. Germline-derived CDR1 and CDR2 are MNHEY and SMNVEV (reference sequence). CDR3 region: CASSLSGGVYEQYF. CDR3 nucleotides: TGTGCCAGCAGTTTATCAGGGGGTGTCTACGAGCAGTACTTC.

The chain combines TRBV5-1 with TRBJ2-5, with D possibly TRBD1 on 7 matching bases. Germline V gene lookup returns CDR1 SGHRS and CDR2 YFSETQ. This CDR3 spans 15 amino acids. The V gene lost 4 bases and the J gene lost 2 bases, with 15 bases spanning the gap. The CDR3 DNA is TGCGCCAGCAGCAGGGGGGACAGATGGCAAGAGACCCAGTACTTC. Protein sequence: CASSRGDRWQETQYF.

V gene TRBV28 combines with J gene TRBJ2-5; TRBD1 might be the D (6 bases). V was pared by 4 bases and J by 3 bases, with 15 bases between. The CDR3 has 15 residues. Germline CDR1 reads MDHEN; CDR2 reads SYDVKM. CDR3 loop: CASSSHRQAKETQYF. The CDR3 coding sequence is TGTGCCAGCAGTTCTCATCGACAGGCGAAAGAGACCCAGTACTTC. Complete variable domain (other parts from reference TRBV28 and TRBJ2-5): DVKVTQSSRYLVKRTGEKVFLECVQDMDHENMFWYRQDPGLGLRLIYFSYDVKMKEKGDIPEGYSVSREKKERFSLILESASTNQTSMYLCASSSHRQAKETQYFGPGTRLLVL.

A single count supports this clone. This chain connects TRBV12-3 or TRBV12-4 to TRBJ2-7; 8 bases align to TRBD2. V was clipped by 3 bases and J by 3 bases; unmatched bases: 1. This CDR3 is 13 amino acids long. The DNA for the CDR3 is TGTGCCAGCAGTTTGAGCGGGAGCTACGAGCAGTACTTC. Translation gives CASSLSGSYEQYF.

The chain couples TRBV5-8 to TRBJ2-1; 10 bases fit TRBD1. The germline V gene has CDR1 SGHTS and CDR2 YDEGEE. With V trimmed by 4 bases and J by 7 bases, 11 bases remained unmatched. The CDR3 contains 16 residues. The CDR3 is CASSGRDRGWWNEQFF. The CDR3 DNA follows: TGTGCCAGCAGCGGCCGGGACAGGGGATGGTGGAATGAGCAGTTCTTC.

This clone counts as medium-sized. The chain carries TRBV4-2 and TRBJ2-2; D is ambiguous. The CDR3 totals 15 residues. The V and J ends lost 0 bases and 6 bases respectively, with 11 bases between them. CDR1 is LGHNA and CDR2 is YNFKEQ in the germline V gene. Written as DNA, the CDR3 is TGTGCCAGCAGCCAAGATCCGTCCACTTCCGGGGAGCTGTTTTTT. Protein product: CASSQDPSTSGELFF.

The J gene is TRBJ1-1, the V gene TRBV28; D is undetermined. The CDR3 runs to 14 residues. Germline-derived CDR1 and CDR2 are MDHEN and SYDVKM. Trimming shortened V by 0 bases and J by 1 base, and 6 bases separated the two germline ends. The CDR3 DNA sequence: TGTGCCAGCAGTTTATGGTGGCAGAACACTGAAGCTTTCTTT. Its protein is CASSLWWQNTEAFF.

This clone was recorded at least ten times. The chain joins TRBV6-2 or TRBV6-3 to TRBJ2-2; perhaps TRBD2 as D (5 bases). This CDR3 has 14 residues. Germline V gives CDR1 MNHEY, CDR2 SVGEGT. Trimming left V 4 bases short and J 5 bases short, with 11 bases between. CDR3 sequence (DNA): TGTGCCAGCAGTTTTAGCGCGGTGACCGGGGAGCTGTTTTTT. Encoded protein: CASSFSAVTGELFF.

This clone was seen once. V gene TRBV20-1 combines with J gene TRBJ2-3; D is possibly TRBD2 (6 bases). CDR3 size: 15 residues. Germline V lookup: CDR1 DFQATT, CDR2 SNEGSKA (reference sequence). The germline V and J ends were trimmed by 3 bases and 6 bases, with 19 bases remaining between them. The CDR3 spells CSASPSSSGGDTQYF. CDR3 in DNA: TGCAGTGCTAGTCCCTCTAGCTCCGGAGGGGATACGCAGTATTTT.

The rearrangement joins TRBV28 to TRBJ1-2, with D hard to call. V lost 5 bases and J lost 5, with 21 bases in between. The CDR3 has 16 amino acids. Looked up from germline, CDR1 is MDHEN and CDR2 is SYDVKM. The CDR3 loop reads CASSATLGQKGYGYTF. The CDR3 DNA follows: TGTGCCAGCAGTGCCACTTTGGGCCAGAAAGGTTATGGCTACACCTTC.